These 27 T cell receptor beta chains originate from one sample sequenced in a study of T cells in Graves' hyperthyroidism and ophthalmopathy. What was amplified from RNA transcripts were TCR beta CDR3 regions. With the HTBI primer set, the TCR CDR3 went through a first round of RT-PCR. TCRdb recomputed calls from the multiplex PCR reads with MiXCR, one row per CDR3 protein. The sample lists roughly 500,000 distinct CDR3 sequences; 11% to 15% were seen once. Material: blood. The receptor source for this set is a woman under 40 with Graves' hyperthyroidism that later progressed to Graves' ophthalmopathy.

This clonotype has at least ten counts. This chain links TRBV2 with TRBJ1-2, with D possibly matching TRBD1 (6 bases). The V end was cut by 2 bases, the J end by 1 base, with 17 bases between. CDR1 and CDR2 (germline): SNHLY, FYNNEI. This CDR3 contains 17 residues. The CDR3, as DNA: TGTGCCAGCAGTGAAACCTTCAGGGGAACCCTTAACTATGGCTACACCTTC. It specifies CASSETFRGTLNYGYTF.

This clonotype was picked up many times. V and J are TRBV5-1 and TRBJ1-1; no firm D call. Germline loops: CDR1 SGHRS, CDR2 YFSETQ. CDR3 size: 13 residues. The V gene lost 4 bases and the J gene lost 2 bases, with 9 bases spanning the gap. The CDR3: CASSAYDNTEAFF. CDR3 in DNA: TGCGCCAGCAGCGCTTACGATAACACTGAAGCTTTCTTT. The full variable domain, with the rest looked up from reference TRBV5-1 and TRBJ1-1, is KAGVTQTPRYLIKTRGQQVTLSCSPISGHRSVSWYQQTPGQGLQFLFEYFSETQRNKGNFPGRFSGRQFSNSRSEMNVSTLELGDSALYLCASSAYDNTEAFFGQGTRLTVV.

With regard to this clonotype: With a much larger clone just one base away, this may be a read error. The chain carries TRBV18 and TRBJ1-1; no clear D gene. The CDR3 is 16 amino acids. The germline gives CDR1 KGHSH, CDR2 LQKENI. The CDR3 DNA follows: TGTGCCAGCTCACAGATTTCCCCCGGGGAGCTCACTGGAGCTTTCTTT. As protein: CASSQISPGELTGAFF.

This clonotype was picked up many times. J is TRBJ2-2 and V is TRBV20-1; 12 bases align to TRBD1. The V gene end was trimmed by 5 bases and the J gene end by 6 bases; junction bases not matched to a gene: 4. The germline V gene encodes CDR1 DFQATT and CDR2 SNEGSKA (reference sequence). This CDR3 has 14 residues. The CDR3: CSAWDRGQAGELFF. The CDR3 DNA sequence: TGCAGTGCTTGGGACAGGGGGCAGGCCGGGGAGCTGTTTTTT.

This clonotype showed up just a few times. V is TRBV7-9 and J is TRBJ2-7, with 10 bases identical to TRBD1. The CDR3 totals 16 residues. From germline, CDR1 is SEHNR and CDR2 FQNEAQ (reference sequence). Trimming removed 1 base from V and 2 bases from J; junction bases left unmatched: 5. For the CDR3, the DNA is TGTGCCAGCAGCTTAGGGGGGACAGGGGTCCCCTACGAGCAGTACTTC. Its protein is CASSLGGTGVPYEQYF.

This clonotype was seen repeatedly, ten times or more. The V gene is TRBV7-2, the J gene TRBJ1-4; D is uncertain. The CDR3 extends over 14 amino acids. V lost 5 bases and J 0 bases, leaving 7 bases between the germline ends. The germline gives CDR1 SGHTA, CDR2 FQGNSA. This CDR3 reads CASSPTTTNEKLFF. CDR3 nucleotides: TGTGCCAGCAGCCCCACAACAACTAATGAAAAACTGTTTTTT.

This clonotype was observed a handful of times. This chain joins TRBV28 and TRBJ2-1; TRBD2 matches at 9 bases. V trimming: 4 bases; J trimming: 3 bases; junction bases outside the gene matches: 22. Germline CDR1 is MDHEN and CDR2 is SYDVKM. The CDR3 runs to 21 residues. DNA for the CDR3: TGTGCCAGCAGTTCGATCGCATATCCTAGCGGGACCAGGAACCTCTACAATGAGCAGTTCTTC. Translating it yields CASSSIAYPSGTRNLYNEQFF. Variable domain in full (rest from reference TRBV28 and TRBJ2-1): DVKVTQSSRYLVKRTGEKVFLECVQDMDHENMFWYRQDPGLGLRLIYFSYDVKMKEKGDIPEGYSVSREKKERFSLILESASTNQTSMYLCASSSIAYPSGTRNLYNEQFFGPGTRLTVL.

The chain links TRBV6-5 to TRBJ1-3; D not certain. With 0 bases removed from V and 4 bases from J, the gap between germline ends came to 13 bases. Germline V CDR1 and CDR2: MNHEY, SVGAGI. This CDR3 spans 16 amino acids. The CDR3 spells CASSYSSNPPGNTIYF. The CDR3 DNA sequence: TGTGCCAGCAGTTACTCGAGCAACCCTCCAGGAAACACCATATATTTT.

Only a few counts were recorded for this clonotype. The J gene is TRBJ2-4, the V gene TRBV6-2 or TRBV6-3, with D possibly matching TRBD1 (6 bases). Germline values: CDR1 MNHEY, CDR2 SVGEGT. Trimming cost V 6 bases and J 0 bases, with 6 bases left between them. The CDR3 consists of 13 residues. The CDR3 loop reads CASRDRAKNIQYF. In nucleotides, the CDR3 is TGTGCCAGCAGGGACAGAGCCAAAAACATTCAGTACTTC.

About this clonotype: A much larger clone is a single base away; this may be a read error. The rearrangement joins TRBV19 to TRBJ2-7, with 8 positions matching TRBD2. Germline V lookup: CDR1 LNHDA, CDR2 SQIVND (reference sequence). The junction had 13 bases not matched to a gene; V was cut back by 10 bases and J by 5 bases. The CDR3 has 14 amino acids. The CDR3 reads CANGTRGVRHEQYF. The CDR3 DNA reads TGTGCCAATGGGACTAGAGGAGTAAGGCACGAGCAGTACTTC. Combining the CDR3 with reference TRBV19 and TRBJ2-7 gives the whole variable domain DGGITQSPKYLFRKEGQNVTLSCEQNLNHDAMYWYRQDPGQGLRLIYYSQIVNDFQKGDIAEGYSVSREKKESFPLTVTSAQKNPTAFYLCANGTRGVRHEQYFGPGTRLTVT.

This clonotype was seen repeatedly, ten times or more. The rearrangement links TRBV20-1 to TRBJ2-1; 8 bases align to TRBD2. J lost 3 bases, V lost 2 bases, and 12 bases had no gene match. From germline, CDR1 is DFQATT and CDR2 SNEGSKA (reference sequence). The CDR3 totals 17 residues. CDR3 in DNA: TGCAGTGCTAGACAAAGGGCGGGAGGAGGTTTCTACAATGAGCAGTTCTTC. Protein sequence: CSARQRAGGGFYNEQFF.

At least ten counts were recorded for this clonotype. This chain links TRBV24-1 with TRBJ2-3; 12 bases line up with TRBD2. Germline V lookup: CDR1 KGHDR, CDR2 SFDVKD. V was clipped by 5 bases and J by 3 bases; unmatched bases: 5. CDR3 length: 16 amino acids. CDR3 residues: CATSGLLAGGTDTQYF. CDR3 DNA sequence: TGTGCCACCAGTGGATTGCTAGCGGGAGGGACAGATACGCAGTATTTT.

This clonotype was recorded at least ten times. V gene TRBV7-2 combines with J gene TRBJ2-5; 11 bases map to TRBD2. CDR3 length equals 16 residues. The V segment lost 0 bases and the J segment 2 bases; nucleotides outside the gene matches: 2. Germline V CDR1 and CDR2: SGHTA, FQGNSA. Here the CDR3 reads CASSLAGTSGQETQYF. For the CDR3, the DNA is TGTGCCAGCAGCTTAGCGGGGACTAGCGGACAAGAGACCCAGTACTTC.

The sample holds many counts of this clonotype. The chain uses TRBV5-1 and TRBJ2-3, with 9 bases that match TRBD1. The CDR3 totals 15 residues. CDR1 SGHRS and CDR2 YFSETQ come from the germline V gene. J was trimmed by 1 base and V by 4 bases; bases with no gene match: 4. DNA of the CDR3: TGCGCCAGCAGCGCACAGGGGGCAGGCACAGATACGCAGTATTTT. It specifies CASSAQGAGTDTQYF. The whole variable domain, remainder taken from reference TRBV5-1 and TRBJ2-3, is KAGVTQTPRYLIKTRGQQVTLSCSPISGHRSVSWYQQTPGQGLQFLFEYFSETQRNKGNFPGRFSGRQFSNSRSEMNVSTLELGDSALYLCASSAQGAGTDTQYFGPGTRLTVL.

The V call is TRBV24-1, the J call TRBJ2-3, with 8 positions matching TRBD1. This CDR3 has 15 residues. V was pared by 10 bases and J by 2 bases, with 10 bases of the junction left unmatched. Germline V gene lookup returns CDR1 KGHDR and CDR2 SFDVKD. The CDR3 reads CATAGGGPYTDTQYF. The CDR3, as DNA: TGTGCCACGGCAGGGGGCGGCCCATACACAGATACGCAGTATTTT.

In its sample, this clonotype was seen many times. The chain joins TRBV30 to TRBJ2-7; no firm D call. The V gene's germline CDR1 is GTSNPN and CDR2 SVGIG (reference sequence). V lost 0 bases to trimming and J lost 6 bases, with 9 bases between them. The CDR3 length is 12 residues. CDR3 sequence reads: CAWSVEGPEQYF. CDR3 bases: TGTGCCTGGAGTGTCGAAGGGCCCGAGCAGTACTTC.

Only a few counts were recorded for this clonotype. The J gene is TRBJ2-7, the V gene TRBV5-1, with TRBD1 identical over 7 bases. CDR1 and CDR2 from the germline V gene are SGHRS and YFSETQ. Trimming took 4 bases from V and 2 from J; bases not matched to a gene: 6. This CDR3 is 14 amino acids long. CDR3 nucleotides: TGCGCCAGCAGCATAGACAGGGAAACCTACGAGCAGTACTTC. Its translation is CASSIDRETYEQYF. Full variable domain (remainder filled in from reference TRBV5-1 and TRBJ2-7): KAGVTQTPRYLIKTRGQQVTLSCSPISGHRSVSWYQQTPGQGLQFLFEYFSETQRNKGNFPGRFSGRQFSNSRSEMNVSTLELGDSALYLCASSIDRETYEQYFGPGTRLTVT.

This clonotype appeared many times. The V call is TRBV10-2, the J call TRBJ2-3; a weak D match, TRBD2 (6 bases). V lost 7 bases and J lost 3, with 14 bases in between. Germline loops: CDR1 WSHSY, CDR2 SAAADI. The CDR3 extends over 14 amino acids. The CDR3 spells CASISGEGTDTQYF. CDR3 DNA: TGCGCCAGCATTAGCGGAGAGGGGACAGATACGCAGTATTTT.

With regard to this clonotype: This clone may be a read error of a much larger clone one base away. The rearrangement joins TRBV10-3 to TRBJ2-5; a possible D gene is TRBD1 (5 bases). The CDR3 extends over 12 amino acids. CDR1 is ENHRY, CDR2 SYGVKD, per germline. CDR3 sequence: CTTSRQQETQYF. CDR3 in DNA: TGTACCACTTCAAGACAGCAAGAGACCCAGTACTTC.

Regarding this clonotype: A single base separates this from a much larger clone, so it may be a read error. The chain recombines TRBV27 with TRBJ2-3; TRBD2 matches 11 bases. This CDR3 contains 18 residues. Germline CDR1 and CDR2: MNHEY and SMNVEV (reference sequence). Trimming removed 4 bases from V and 2 bases from J; junction bases left unmatched: 11. CDR3 amino acids: CASSSWSSGRRDTDTQYF. CDR3 nucleotides: TGTGCCAGCAGTTCTTGGTCTAGCGGGAGGAGGGACACAGATACGCAGTATTTT.

This clonotype came up many times. The rearrangement links TRBV6-2 or TRBV6-3 to TRBJ2-5; D unresolved. The CDR3 consists of 13 residues. Trimming stripped 6 bases from V and 4 bases from J, with 12 bases between. Germline V lookup: CDR1 MNHEY, CDR2 SVGEGT. This CDR3 reads CASSPQAVETQYF. The CDR3 DNA reads TGTGCCAGCAGCCCGCAGGCAGTAGAGACCCAGTACTTC.

This rearrangement joins TRBV19 to TRBJ2-7; no clear D gene. Germline V gene sequence: CDR1 LNHDA, CDR2 SQIVND (reference sequence). The CDR3 has 14 amino acids. The V and J ends lost 10 bases and 1 base respectively, with 17 bases between them. Written as DNA, the CDR3 is TGTGCCACCCGACCCAGAGGTTCGTCCTACGAGCAGTACTTC. This encodes CATRPRGSSYEQYF.

This clonotype was detected many times. The CDR3 DNA reads as TGCGCCAGCAGCTTGGATCAGGCCGGGGAGCTGTTTTTT. Protein sequence: CASSLDQAGELFF. V is TRBV5-1 and J is TRBJ2-2, with unresolved D. The V gene lost 0 bases and the J gene lost 6 bases, with 6 bases spanning the gap. This CDR3 is 13 amino acids long. The germline CDR1 and CDR2 sequences are SGHRS and YFSETQ.

The chain carries TRBV4-1 and TRBJ1-1, with a possible D match to TRBD1 (6 bases). The CDR3 is made up of 18 amino acids. Trimming removed 2 bases from V and 3 bases from J, with 22 bases in between. Germline-derived CDR1 and CDR2 are MGHRA and YSYEKL. The CDR3 DNA is TGCGCCAGCAGCCAATACTGGAAGGCCGGGGGCGGGGACACTGAAGCTTTCTTT. Its translation: CASSQYWKAGGGDTEAFF.

This clonotype was counted ten times or more. V is TRBV10-2 and J is TRBJ1-1; possible D gene TRBD1, 6 bases. CDR3 length: 15 amino acids. V gave up 2 bases and J gave up 2 bases, with 12 bases separating them. Germline CDR1 and CDR2: WSHSY and SAAADI. As DNA, the CDR3 is TGCGCCAGCAGTGAGGGTGGGACATCAAACACTGAAGCTTTCTTT. Its protein is CASSEGGTSNTEAFF.

This clonotype was counted a few times. A read error may account for a junction end that differs from germline. V and J are TRBV6-4 and TRBJ2-2, with 7 bases lining up with TRBD2. Looked up from germline, CDR1 is MRHNA and CDR2 is SNTAGT. This CDR3 is 15 amino acids long. This CDR3 is CASSKSGTNAGELFF. Here the CDR3 DNA reads TGTGCCAGCAGTAAAAGCGGGACGAACGCCGGGGAGCTGTTTTTT.

The genes are TRBV20-1 and TRBJ2-3; D possibly corresponds to TRBD2 (6 bases). Looked up from germline, CDR1 is DFQATT and CDR2 is SNEGSKA (reference sequence). Trimming took off 5 bases at V and 0 bases at J, with 15 bases between the two ends. This CDR3 region has 15 residues. CDR3 DNA: TGCAGTGCTGATCTCTGGGGGGAGAGCACAGATACGCAGTATTTT. Its translation is CSADLWGESTDTQYF.